This T cell receptor (beta chain) is drawn from a study of tumor and adjacent non-tumor tissue in lung cancer. RNA was extracted from bulk tissue without any cell sorting. The normal lung tissue was taken more than 3 cm from the tumor edge. This clonotype has more than one count but fewer than ten. One end of the junction varies from germline; a read error may be responsible. Three rounds of nested PCR, following a modified ARM-PCR protocol, produced the TCRbeta library. A single record per CDR3 protein comes from TCRdb applying MiXCR to the multiplex PCR reads. The sample contains around 50,000 distinct CDR3 sequences, roughly two thirds of which appear only once. The CDR3 covers 17 residues. The germline V gene encodes CDR1 DFQATT and CDR2 SNEGSKA (reference sequence).

The TCR comes from an older woman with non-small cell lung cancer. The rearrangement joins TRBV20-1 to TRBJ2-1; the D gene is possibly TRBD1 (6 bases). The material sequenced was distant non-tumor lung tissue. The CDR3 is CGATSVVGQTSYNEQFF. CDR3 bases: TGCGGTGCTACATCGGTGGTGGGACAAACCTCCTACAATGAGCAGTTCTTC.